Ten or more counts support the clone carrying this T cell receptor (beta chain). TCRbeta library construction was performed incorporating unique molecular identifiers. TCRdb reprocessed the PCR reads via MiXCR and lists one record per CDR3 protein. The profile shows 350,000 to 400,000 distinct CDR3 sequences, about 14% of them singletons. CDR1 is DFQATT and CDR2 is SNEGSKA in the germline V gene (reference sequence). The CDR3 runs to 14 residues. The V and J ends lost 6 bases and 2 bases, in that order; junction bases with no gene match: 6. The entry originates in a study of T-cell reconstitution after alpha-beta-depleted transplantation in children.

This sequence originates from a human donor who donated a stem cell graft to a child with Fanconi anemia. The rearrangement links TRBV20-1 to TRBJ2-3; TRBD2 matches at 9 bases. This specimen was PBMCs, taken from the stem cell graft. The DNA of the CDR3 is TGCAGTGCCCCTCTAGCGGGGAACACAGATACGCAGTATTTT. Translated, it gives CSAPLAGNTDTQYF.